Below are 32 T cell receptor beta chains sequenced from a single sample in a study of blood T cell repertoires in COVID-19. The table came from immunoSEQ multiplex PCR; TCRdb's copy has only in-frame clones and leaves some out. The table records hundreds of thousands of clones, roughly nine tenths of them present only once. Sample: peripheral blood. The receptors here all came from a woman aged 45-59 years with acute or convalescent COVID-19.

This chain links TRBV10-3 with TRBJ2-1; 7 positions match TRBD2. This CDR3 region has 15 residues. Unmatched junction bases numbered 17, after V lost 11 bases and J lost 7 bases. Germline V gives CDR1 ENHRY, CDR2 SYGVKD. The CDR3, as DNA: TGTGCCGTACGAGGATTGGGGGACTATGGTAATGAGCAGTTCTTC. Residues: CAVRGLGDYGNEQFF.

This chain links TRBV5-4 with TRBJ2-3; no reliable D call. From germline, CDR1 is SGHNT and CDR2 YYREEE (reference sequence). V was pared by 3 bases and J by 6 bases, with 8 bases between. This CDR3 region has 12 residues. The CDR3 coding sequence is TGTGCCAGCAGCTCCTTAATCGATACGCAGTATTTT. Its translation: CASSSLIDTQYF.

This chain uses TRBV7-9 with TRBJ2-3, with TRBD1 matching 11 bases. V trimming: 5 bases; J trimming: 0 bases; junction bases outside the gene matches: 10. Germline lookup yields CDR1 SEHNR and CDR2 FQNEAQ (reference sequence). There are 18 residues in the CDR3. In nucleotides, the CDR3 is TGTGCCAGCAGCACAGGGACAGGGGGTTCGGCTAGCACAGATACGCAGTATTTT. It encodes CASSTGTGGSASTDTQYF.

The V gene is TRBV30, the J gene TRBJ1-1; tentative D call: TRBD1 (6 bases). CDR1 is GTSNPN, CDR2 SVGIG, per germline (reference sequence). The CDR3 loop spans 14 amino acids. V was pared by 1 base and J by 3 bases, with 12 bases between. CDR3 nucleotide sequence: TGTGCCTGGAGTGGACAGGTTGGACACACTGAAGCTTTCTTT. It encodes CAWSGQVGHTEAFF.

V is TRBV6-5 and J is TRBJ2-3, with no clear D. CDR3 length equals 12 residues. V was pared by 7 bases and J by 4 bases, with 9 bases between. The V gene's germline CDR1 is MNHEY and CDR2 SVGAGI. DNA of the CDR3: TGTGCCAGCACTAACTTCCCAGATACGCAGTATTTT. As protein: CASTNFPDTQYF.

The V and J genes are TRBV6-5 and TRBJ2-7, with a possible D match to TRBD2 (5 bases). Looked up from germline, CDR1 is MNHEY and CDR2 is SVGAGI. This CDR3 contains 15 residues. Trimming stripped 2 bases from V and 5 bases from J, with 16 bases between. CDR3 in amino acids: CASSYEATGVNEQYF. DNA for the CDR3: TGTGCCAGCAGTTACGAGGCCACCGGGGTCAACGAGCAGTACTTC.

The CDR3 nucleotides are TGTGCCAGCTCACCACAGGGGACCGGGGAGCTGTTTTTT. Its protein is CASSPQGTGELFF. The V gene is TRBV18, the J gene TRBJ2-2; a weak D match, TRBD1 (5 bases). Germline CDR1 reads KGHSH; CDR2 reads LQKENI. The V end lost 1 base, the J end lost 5 bases, and 5 bases lay between the germline ends. The CDR3 runs 13 residues. The full variable domain, completed using reference TRBV18 and TRBJ2-2, is NAGVMQNPRHLVRRRGQEARLRCSPMKGHSHVYWYRQLPEEGLKFMVYLQKENIIDESGMPKERFSAEFPKEGPSILRIQQVVRGDSAAYFCASSPQGTGELFFGEGSRLTVL.

The genes are TRBV29-1 and TRBJ2-3; D ambiguous. V dropped 3 bases and J dropped 1 base, with 14 bases sitting between them. From germline, CDR1 is SQVTM and CDR2 ANQGSEA. The CDR3 is 15 amino acids. The CDR3 DNA follows: TGCAGCGTTGATTTTGGCTTGAGCGGCACAGATACGCAGTATTTT. Encoded protein: CSVDFGLSGTDTQYF.

This chain uses TRBV5-1 with TRBJ1-4; TRBD1 is a possible D gene (6 bases). The CDR3 covers 16 residues. The V gene's germline CDR1 is SGHRS and CDR2 YFSETQ. V lost 4 bases, J lost 5 bases, and 18 bases lay in between. CDR3 DNA sequence: TGCGCCAGCAGCCTTTCCACAGGGTTCTCCAATGAAAAACTGTTTTTT. Amino acids: CASSLSTGFSNEKLFF.

CDR3 region: CASSIVWLSYEQYF. Written as DNA, the CDR3 is TGTGCCAGTAGTATAGTGTGGCTCTCCTACGAGCAGTACTTC. J is TRBJ2-7 and V is TRBV19; D is undetermined. The germline V gene encodes CDR1 LNHDA and CDR2 SQIVND (reference sequence). V was trimmed by 1 base and J by 0 bases, leaving 7 bases between them. The CDR3 contains 14 residues.

The count of this clone is one. Germline is not matched at one junction end, which may reflect a read error. At the DNA level, this CDR3 is encoded by other sequences in the same sample as well. The V call is TRBV9, the J call TRBJ2-7, with 10 bases aligning to TRBD1. Germline values: CDR1 SGDLS, CDR2 YYNGEE. The CDR3 is made up of 17 amino acids. The CDR3 protein is CASSPRTPGQGPYEQYF. CDR3 bases: TGTGCTAGCAGCCCCCGTACACCGGGACAGGGGCCCTACGAGCAGTACTTC.

The chain couples TRBV29-1 to TRBJ1-2, with a tentative D call TRBD1 (5 bases). The CDR3 covers 11 residues. Germline V CDR1 and CDR2: SQVTM, ANQGSEA. V lost 6 bases to trimming and J lost 8 bases, with 13 bases between them. The CDR3 region has the DNA TGCAGCGTCGGACATAGTGACGGCTACACCTTC. Amino acids: CSVGHSDGYTF. Complete variable domain (other parts from reference TRBV29-1 and TRBJ1-2): SAVISQKPSRDICQRGTSLTIQCQVDSQVTMMFWYRQQPGQSLTLIATANQGSEATYESGFVIDKFPISRPNLTFSTLTVSNMSPEDSSIYLCSVGHSDGYTFGSGTRLTVV.

Ten or more counts support this clone. The V gene is TRBV7-8, the J gene TRBJ1-2; D uncertain. CDR1 is SGHVS, CDR2 FQNEAQ, per germline. V dropped 4 bases and J dropped 4 bases, with 19 bases sitting between them. This CDR3 contains 16 residues. The CDR3 protein is CASSSRLSKRGYGYTF. In DNA, the CDR3 is TGTGCCAGCAGCTCTCGGTTATCCAAGCGCGGCTATGGCTACACCTTC.

This rearrangement joins TRBV6-5 to TRBJ1-3, with 8 bases aligning to TRBD1. Germline CDR1 MNHEY, CDR2 SVGAGI. The CDR3 spans 15 residues. V was clipped by 5 bases and J by 6 bases; unmatched bases: 9. CDR3 DNA sequence: TGTGCCAGCAGTAGAAGTACAGGGGGGGAAAACACCATATATTTT. It yields the protein CASSRSTGGENTIYF.

The V gene is TRBV11-2, the J gene TRBJ2-3; tentatively, D is TRBD1 (5 bases). V lost 1 base, J lost 5 bases, and 19 bases lay in between. This CDR3 contains 17 residues. From germline, CDR1 is SGHAT and CDR2 FQNNGV. DNA of the CDR3: TGTGCCAGCAGCTTAGTTCTTATAGGGCAGGGAAGAGATACGCAGTATTTT. This codes for CASSLVLIGQGRDTQYF. The full variable domain, in which reference TRBV11-2 and TRBJ2-3 provide the parts outside the CDR3, is EAGVAQSPRYKIIEKRQSVAFWCNPISGHATLYWYQQILGQGPKLLIQFQNNGVVDDSQLPKDRFSAERLKGVDSTLKIQPAKLEDSAVYLCASSLVLIGQGRDTQYFGPGTRLTVL.

The V gene is TRBV19, the J gene TRBJ2-1; TRBD2 matches at 11 bases. CDR1 is LNHDA, CDR2 SQIVND, per germline (reference sequence). This CDR3 has 20 amino acids. The ends lost 5 bases at V and 7 bases at J; junction bases unmatched: 22. CDR3 in DNA: TGTGCCAGTAGTCTAGGATGGACTAGCGGGCGCGACTTCTTTCGGAATGAGCAGTTCTTC. Protein sequence: CASSLGWTSGRDFFRNEQFF.

V and J are TRBV9 and TRBJ2-1; no definite D call. The CDR3 consists of 12 residues. Germline CDR1 is SGDLS and CDR2 is YYNGEE. V dropped 0 bases and J dropped 9 bases, with 7 bases sitting between them. This CDR3 is CASSVVGGEQFF. The CDR3 bases are TGTGCCAGCAGCGTAGTCGGTGGTGAGCAGTTCTTC.

This chain links TRBV10-2 with TRBJ1-6; D is unclear. This CDR3 comprises 16 residues. With 0 bases removed from V and 4 bases from J, the gap between germline ends came to 10 bases. CDR1 WSHSY and CDR2 SAAADI come from the germline V gene. In nucleotides, the CDR3 is TGCGCCAGCAGTGAGTCGTGGCAGTTATATAATTCACCCCTCCACTTT. Translated, it gives CASSESWQLYNSPLHF.

The chain recombines TRBV6-5 with TRBJ2-3; D may be TRBD2 (6 bases). V lost 7 bases and J 3 bases, leaving 11 bases between the germline ends. This CDR3 is built from 13 residues. Germline CDR1 is MNHEY and CDR2 is SVGAGI. In nucleotides, the CDR3 is TGTGCCAGCACCGGGAGTAGAACAGATACGCAGTATTTT. This sequence encodes CASTGSRTDTQYF.

V usage is TRBV3-1 (or the pseudogene TRBV3-2) and J usage is TRBJ2-1; D perhaps matches TRBD2 (6 bases). The V gene's germline CDR1 is LGHDT and CDR2 YNNKEL (reference sequence). The CDR3 is 17 amino acids. The germline V and J ends were trimmed by 3 bases and 5 bases, with 20 bases remaining between them. The DNA for the CDR3 is TGTGCCAGCAGCCATTTGTGGGGGGTAAGGGGACACAATGAGCAGTTCTTC. Encoded protein: CASSHLWGVRGHNEQFF.

This clone was detected a few times. The genes are TRBV5-6 and TRBJ1-6; D might be TRBD1 (6 bases). Germline V CDR1 and CDR2: SGHDT, YYEEEE. V was shortened by 1 base and J by 0 bases, with 11 bases between the two germline ends. This CDR3 has 17 amino acids. The CDR3 reads CASSLRGKSSYNSPLHF. As DNA, the CDR3 is TGTGCCAGCAGCTTGAGGGGGAAGAGCTCCTATAATTCACCCCTCCACTTT. Combining the CDR3 with reference TRBV5-6 and TRBJ1-6 gives the whole variable domain DAGVTQSPTHLIKTRGQQVTLRCSPKSGHDTVSWYQQALGQGPQFIFQYYEEEERQRGNFPDRFSGHQFPNYSSELNVNALLLGDSALYLCASSLRGKSSYNSPLHFGNGTRLTVT.

This clone was counted a single time. The V gene is TRBV7-9, the J gene TRBJ2-7; 7 bases match TRBD2. V lost 5 bases and J lost 3; bases outside the gene matches: 7. The CDR3 has 14 residues. Per the germline V gene, CDR1 is SEHNR and CDR2 is FQNEAQ (reference sequence). The chain's CDR3 is CASSAGTTYYEQYF. The CDR3 DNA reads TGTGCCAGCAGCGCCGGGACTACCTACTACGAGCAGTACTTC.

The rearrangement joins TRBV19 to TRBJ2-1; 10 nucleotides align to TRBD1. The CDR3 is 15 residues long. The V gene end was trimmed by 5 bases and the J gene end by 6 bases; junction bases not matched to a gene: 7. Per the germline V gene, CDR1 is LNHDA and CDR2 is SQIVND (reference sequence). The DNA of the CDR3 is TGTGCCAGTAGTGTGACAGGGGGCGCAGTCAATGAGCAGTTCTTC. It codes for CASSVTGGAVNEQFF.

The chain joins TRBV6-2 or TRBV6-3 to TRBJ2-7; 8 positions match TRBD2. From germline, CDR1 is MNHEY and CDR2 SVGEGT. The CDR3 contains 14 residues. The V and J ends lost 6 bases and 5 bases, in that order; junction bases with no gene match: 9. The CDR3 DNA reads TGTGCCAGCAGCCGGGGACTAGAAATCAACGAGCAGTACTTC. Residues: CASSRGLEINEQYF.

V usage is TRBV7-2 and J usage is TRBJ1-2; D is possibly TRBD1 (5 bases). Per the germline V gene, CDR1 is SGHTA and CDR2 is FQGNSA. V was clipped by 1 base and J by 3 bases, with 9 bases between them. The CDR3 covers 14 residues. This CDR3 is CASSLGPGYYGYTF. The CDR3 nucleotides are TGTGCCAGCAGCTTAGGACCAGGGTACTATGGCTACACCTTC.

The genes are TRBV4-1 and TRBJ1-2; D ambiguous. The V and J ends lost 2 bases and 3 bases respectively, with 4 bases between them. This CDR3 region has 12 residues. Germline lookup yields CDR1 MGHRA and CDR2 YSYEKL. The CDR3 here is CASSQSDYGYTF. The CDR3 DNA reads TGCGCCAGCAGCCAATCTGACTATGGCTACACCTTC.

This rearrangement joins TRBV5-4 to TRBJ2-1; TRBD2 might be the D (7 bases). This CDR3 is built from 15 residues. Germline CDR1 reads SGHNT; CDR2 reads YYREEE (reference sequence). Between the trimmed V and J ends, which lost 5 bases and 7 bases, there was a span of 19 bases. The chain's CDR3 is CASRYAGGAGNEQFF. The CDR3 DNA follows: TGTGCCAGCAGATATGCTGGGGGGGCTGGAAATGAGCAGTTCTTC.

The chain joins TRBV24-1 to TRBJ2-3; unclear D gene. Trimming stripped 3 bases from V and 1 base from J, with 13 bases between. Per germline, CDR1 KGHDR and CDR2 SFDVKD. The CDR3 length is 16 residues. This chain's CDR3 is CATSDPTVAGTDTQYF. CDR3 bases: TGTGCCACCAGTGATCCTACAGTGGCTGGCACAGATACGCAGTATTTT.

The J gene is TRBJ1-4, the V gene TRBV7-9, with 9 nucleotides matching TRBD1. This CDR3 spans 15 amino acids. The junction had 7 bases not matched to a gene; V was cut back by 5 bases and J by 6 bases. In germline, CDR1 is SEHNR, CDR2 FQNEAQ (reference sequence). CDR3 sequence: CASSPRGDRDEKLFF. DNA of the CDR3: TGTGCCAGCAGCCCCAGAGGGGACAGGGATGAAAAACTGTTTTTT. Based on the CDR3 plus reference TRBV7-9 and TRBJ1-4, the full variable domain is DTGVSQNPRHKITKRGQNVTFRCDPISEHNRLYWYRQTLGQGPEFLTYFQNEAQLEKSRLLSDRFSAERPKGSFSTLEIQRTEQGDSAMYLCASSPRGDRDEKLFFGSGTQLSVL.

The chain couples TRBV28 to TRBJ1-4; TRBD1 agrees at 7 bases. Germline CDR1 MDHEN, CDR2 SYDVKM. The CDR3 has 13 amino acids. Unmatched junction bases numbered 0, after V lost 4 bases and J lost 4 bases. In nucleotides, the CDR3 is TGTGCCAGCAGTTGGGACAGTAATGAAAAACTGTTTTTT. Protein: CASSWDSNEKLFF.

This clone was counted between two and nine times. V is TRBV15 and J is TRBJ1-2; D call uncertain. CDR1 and CDR2 (germline): LNHNV, YYDKDF (reference sequence). The CDR3 is made up of 17 amino acids. V was trimmed by 0 bases and J by 4 bases, leaving 18 bases between them. CDR3 nucleotides: TGTGCCACCAGCAGAGATCTAGAGAGTATGGTCTCCTATGGCTACACCTTC. Translation: CATSRDLESMVSYGYTF.

The chain joins TRBV6-2 or TRBV6-3 to TRBJ2-2; weak D call: TRBD2 (6 bases). Trimming stripped 2 bases from V and 5 bases from J, with 15 bases between. The germline V gene has CDR1 MNHEY and CDR2 SVGEGT. The CDR3 is made up of 16 amino acids. This chain's CDR3 is CASSYRDSHLTGELFF. CDR3 sequence (DNA): TGTGCCAGCAGTTACCGGGACTCCCATTTGACCGGGGAGCTGTTTTTT.